A selection of T cell receptor beta chains follows, all from one sample in a study of response to subunit inactivated influenza vaccine. TCRdb fed the RT-PCR reads into MiXCR, producing one record per CDR3 protein. The sample shows 530,000 or so distinct CDR3 sequences, 12% of them seen only once. This specimen was PBMCs from blood, taken on the day of vaccination. The receptors shown here come from a man between 50 and 59 years old who received an inactivated influenza vaccine. CDR3s include the opening cysteine and the closing phenylalanine or tryptophan. Fields, in order: clone size, V gene, D gene, J gene, CDR3 DNA, CDR3 protein. D genes are given only for firm matches. The size entry is marked missing in some rows and otherwise reads once, few, many or a size class.

NA	TRBV20-1	TRBD2	TRBJ2-3	TGCAGTGCCCGAAAGCGGGAGGTTTCAGATACGCAGTATTTT	CSARKREVSDTQYF
NA	TRBV20-1	NA	TRBJ2-1	TGCAGTGCTAGAAGTGGTAGCGACTCCTACAATGAGCAGTTCTTC	CSARSGSDSYNEQFF
many	TRBV18	NA	TRBJ1-1	TGTGCCAGCTCAGCCGGGACGGTGAACACTGAAGCTTTCTTT	CASSAGTVNTEAFF
few	TRBV29-1	NA	TRBJ2-1	TGCAGCGGCGATCGTCTATCCGGTGAGCAGTTCTTC	CSGDRLSGEQFF
many	TRBV6-2/TRBV6-3	TRBD2	TRBJ2-7	TGTGCCAGCAGCCTCTCCCTTCGGGGGGGAACCGGTGAGCAGTACTTC	CASSLSLRGGTGEQYF
NA	TRBV27	NA	TRBJ2-1	TGTGCCAGCAGTTTCCGCGGACTAAGCGGGCTTTACAATGAGCAGTTCTTC	CASSFRGLSGLYNEQFF
NA	TRBV20-1	NA	TRBJ2-5	TGCAGTGCCCACCACGGGACGTGGGGGGAGACCCAGTACTTC	CSAHHGTWGETQYF
NA	TRBV15	NA	TRBJ2-3	TGTGCCACCAGCAGGAAGAGGGGGGGCACAGATACGCAGTATTTT	CATSRKRGGTDTQYF
few	TRBV20-1	TRBD2	TRBJ2-2	TGCAGTGCTAGATCCCTAGCGGGAACGAACACCGGGGAGCTGTTTTTT	CSARSLAGTNTGELFF
NA	TRBV12-3/TRBV12-4	NA	TRBJ2-5	TGTGCCAGCAGTTCTCTCGGAGCTAGGGGAGAGACCCAGTACTTC	CASSSLGARGETQYF
NA	TRBV12-3/TRBV12-4	TRBD2	TRBJ2-2	TGTGCCAGCACCCCAAGCGGGGATATGGGGGAGCTGTTTTTT	CASTPSGDMGELFF
NA	TRBV28	NA	TRBJ1-2	TGTGCCAGCAGTTTACGGGGGGGGACGCATGGCTACACCTTC	CASSLRGGTHGYTF
few	TRBV20-1	NA	TRBJ2-6	TGCAGTTTGCGGGCGGCAAGGTCTGGGGCCAACGTCCTGACTTTC	CSLRAARSGANVLTF
few	TRBV5-1	NA	TRBJ2-3	TGCGCCAGCAGCTTGGCACAGCACACAGATACGCAGTATTTT	CASSLAQHTDTQYF
few	TRBV20-1	TRBD1	TRBJ1-5	TGCAGTGCTAGGAGGGACAGGGAGAATAGCAATCAGCCCCAGCATTTT	CSARRDRENSNQPQHF
few	TRBV10-3	NA	TRBJ1-1	TGTGCCATCAGTGAGCGCACTGAAGCTTTCTTT	CAISERTEAFF
many	TRBV4-3	NA	TRBJ1-2	TGCGCCAGCAGCCGTACGGCCGCTCATAACTATGGCTACACCTTC	CASSRTAAHNYGYTF
many	TRBV5-1	TRBD1	TRBJ1-5	TGCGCCAGCAGCCTGACAGGGTATCAGCCCCAGCATTTT	CASSLTGYQPQHF
many	TRBV12-3/TRBV12-4	NA	TRBJ1-5	TGTGCCAGCAGTTTTTCCAGGGGCAATCAGCCCCAGCATTTT	CASSFSRGNQPQHF
few	TRBV10-3	TRBD2	TRBJ2-1	TGTGCCATCAGTGGTAGGCGGGAGAATGGTGAGCAGTTCTTC	CAISGRRENGEQFF
many	TRBV2	NA	TRBJ2-1	TGTGCCAGCAGTCCCCCACTAGGGAGTGCCTACAATGAGCAGTTCTTC	CASSPPLGSAYNEQFF
NA	TRBV27	TRBD1	TRBJ2-6	TGTGCCAGCAGTTCTTACAGGGGATTTAGCTCTGGGGCCAACGTCCTGACTTTC	CASSSYRGFSSGANVLTF
many	TRBV5-1	TRBD1	TRBJ1-3	TGCGCCAGCAGCAAACAGGGGGCGATAGGAAACACCATATATTTT	CASSKQGAIGNTIYF
few	TRBV6-2/TRBV6-3	NA	TRBJ1-1	TGTGCCAGCAGTTACTCTCCAATATTCGGGAACACTGAAGCTTTCTTT	CASSYSPIFGNTEAFF
NA	TRBV5-1	TRBD1	TRBJ2-7	TGCGCCAGCAGCATTGGGACAGGGGGCTACGAGCAGTACTTC	CASSIGTGGYEQYF
few	TRBV19	NA	TRBJ2-3	TGTGCCAGTAGATCATTGGATCGTTACACAGATACGCAGTATTTT	CASRSLDRYTDTQYF
few	TRBV3-1	TRBD2	TRBJ2-3	TGTGCCAGCAGCACCCGGGATCGGGGGGAAGATACGCAGTATTTT	CASSTRDRGEDTQYF
many	TRBV5-6	TRBD1	TRBJ1-6	TGTGCCAGCAGCGAGGGACAGGGCCTTAATTCACCCCTCCACTTT	CASSEGQGLNSPLHF
NA	TRBV3-1	NA	TRBJ2-1	TGTGCCAGCAGCCACTCCACCAGGGGAGGGTCCTACAATGAGCAGTTCTTC	CASSHSTRGGSYNEQFF
NA	TRBV27	NA	TRBJ2-3	TGTGCCAGCAGTTTAGTTGCGCCTCTCCGCACAGATACGCAGTATTTT	CASSLVAPLRTDTQYF
few	TRBV30	NA	TRBJ1-5	TGTGCCTGGAGTGGAGGGGGTAATCAGCCCCAGCATTTT	CAWSGGGNQPQHF
few	TRBV6-2/TRBV6-3	NA	TRBJ2-1	TGTGCCAGCAGGTCTAGCGCCCACAATGAGCAGTTCTTC	CASRSSAHNEQFF
few	TRBV7-2	NA	TRBJ2-1	TGTGCCAGCAGCTCCACCCCCGGTTCCTACAATGAGCAGTTCTTC	CASSSTPGSYNEQFF
NA	TRBV19	TRBD2	TRBJ2-3	TGTTCCACCACGCTCACTAGCGGGGGGGTCAGTACGCAGTATTTT	CSTTLTSGGVSTQYF
few	TRBV27	NA	TRBJ1-1	TGTGCCAGCAGTTTTGGGGGGGTCGGGACTGAAGCTTTCTTT	CASSFGGVGTEAFF
few	TRBV7-7	NA	TRBJ2-1	TGTGCTAGCAGCCCGGATGAGGGCAATGAGCAGTTCTTC	CASSPDEGNEQFF
few	TRBV7-2	NA	TRBJ2-5	TGTGCCAGCAGCTTGAGGGTGTCCTGGGAGACCCAGTACTTC	CASSLRVSWETQYF
NA	TRBV15	NA	TRBJ2-1	TGTGCCACCAGCTCGGGTAGCGGAACATACAATGAGCAGTTCTTC	CATSSGSGTYNEQFF
NA	TRBV20-1	TRBD2	TRBJ2-7	TGCAGTGCTAGGAGCCCTAGCGGGTTCTCCTACGAGCAGTACTTC	CSARSPSGFSYEQYF
many	TRBV12-3/TRBV12-4	NA	TRBJ2-2	TGTGCCAGCAGTACCGGACCCGCGAACACCGGGGAGCTGTTTTTT	CASSTGPANTGELFF
NA	TRBV27	TRBD1	TRBJ1-1	TGTGCCAGCAAGGGACAGGGATTATATACTGAAGCTTTCTTT	CASKGQGLYTEAFF
NA	TRBV7-2	NA	TRBJ2-1	TGTGCCAGCACCCAGCAAGGTTCCCCGTCCAATGAGCAGTTCTTC	CASTQQGSPSNEQFF
many	TRBV3-1	NA	TRBJ2-7	TGTGCCAGCAGCCAAGATTCCGGGACTGGTTACGAGCAGTACTTC	CASSQDSGTGYEQYF
NA	TRBV24-1	NA	TRBJ2-3	TGTGCCACCAGTGGCGGACCGGGACCCTGGAGAGATACGCAGTATTTT	CATSGGPGPWRDTQYF
NA	TRBV29-1	TRBD1	TRBJ2-3	TGCAGCGTTGGTCGAGGGACAGGGATTTCAGATACGCAGTATTTT	CSVGRGTGISDTQYF
few	TRBV7-9	NA	TRBJ2-7	TGTGCCAGCAGTTCTGATAGTGAGCAGTACTTC	CASSSDSEQYF
NA	TRBV10-3	NA	TRBJ2-2	TGTGCCATCAGTGAGGGGCCGGCCACCGGGGAGCTGTTTTTT	CAISEGPATGELFF
many	TRBV4-1	TRBD2	TRBJ2-1	TGCGCCAGCAGCCCGACTAGCACAGTTTTCAATGAGCAGTTCTTC	CASSPTSTVFNEQFF
NA	TRBV11-3	NA	TRBJ2-7	TGTGCCAGCAGCGTCGACAGTCGGGGCTACGAGCAGTACTTC	CASSVDSRGYEQYF
many	TRBV7-9	TRBD2	TRBJ2-2	TGTGCCAGCAGCCCCACTAGCGGGGCGAACACCGGGGAGCTGTTTTTT	CASSPTSGANTGELFF
NA	TRBV29-1	NA	TRBJ2-3	TGCAGCGTTTACAGGGACCCAGATACGCAGTATTTT	CSVYRDPDTQYF
NA	TRBV12-3/TRBV12-4	NA	TRBJ2-2	TGTGCCAGCGGGGCTGGGGGGGCCAACACCGGGGAGCTGTTTTTT	CASGAGGANTGELFF
many	TRBV3-1	NA	TRBJ1-1	TGTGCCAGCAGCCAAGAGAGGACACCGCAATCTAACACTGAAGCTTTCTTT	CASSQERTPQSNTEAFF
NA	TRBV2	NA	TRBJ2-7	TGTGCCAGCAGTGAGGGAGGGGGGCCTTACTACGAGCAGTACTTC	CASSEGGGPYYEQYF
NA	TRBV30	NA	TRBJ1-5	TGTGCCTGGAGTGTACGGAGCAATCAGCCCCAGCATTTT	CAWSVRSNQPQHF
few	TRBV29-1	NA	TRBJ2-4	TGCAGCGTTGAAGATGTGTATAAGGGGAACATTCAGTACTTC	CSVEDVYKGNIQYF